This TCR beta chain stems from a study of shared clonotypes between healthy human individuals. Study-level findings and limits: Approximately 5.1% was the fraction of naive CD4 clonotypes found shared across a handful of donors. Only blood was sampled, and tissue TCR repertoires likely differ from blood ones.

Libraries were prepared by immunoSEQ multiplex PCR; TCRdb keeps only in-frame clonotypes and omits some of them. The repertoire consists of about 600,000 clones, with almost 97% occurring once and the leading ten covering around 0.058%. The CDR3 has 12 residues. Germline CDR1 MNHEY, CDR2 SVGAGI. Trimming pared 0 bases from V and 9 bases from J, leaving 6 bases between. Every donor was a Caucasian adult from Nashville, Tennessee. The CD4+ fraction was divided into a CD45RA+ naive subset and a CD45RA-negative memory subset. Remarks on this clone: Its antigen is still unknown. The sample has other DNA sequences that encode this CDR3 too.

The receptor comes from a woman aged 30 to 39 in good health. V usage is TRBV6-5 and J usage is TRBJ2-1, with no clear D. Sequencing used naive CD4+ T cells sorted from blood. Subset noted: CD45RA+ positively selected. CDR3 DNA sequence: TGTGCCAGCAGTTACTCGAAGGGTGAGCAGTTCTTC. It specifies CASSYSKGEQFF.